The next 19 T cell receptor beta chains were all read from a single sample in a study of control samples from healthy donors and cancer patients. TCRdb's copy holds only in-frame clones and misses some; the assay was immunoSEQ multiplex PCR. This table holds tens of thousands of clones, nearly 90% found once. Sequenced sample: PBMCs. The origin of the receptors is a man aged 55-75 years with colorectal cancer.

The gene calls are TRBV7-9 and TRBJ2-2; TRBD2 agrees at 13 bases. Germline lookup yields CDR1 SEHNR and CDR2 FQNEAQ (reference sequence). J lost 0 bases, V lost 5 bases, and 6 bases had no gene match. The CDR3 totals 18 residues. The CDR3 DNA reads TGTGCCAGCAGCACGACTAGCGGGGGGCCTGCGAACACCGGGGAGCTGTTTTTT. This translates into CASSTTSGGPANTGELFF.

This sequence joins TRBV13 and TRBJ2-3; D possibly corresponds to TRBD1 (5 bases). Germline V gene data show CDR1 as PRHDT and CDR2 as FYEKMQ (reference sequence). Trimming removed 4 bases at V and 4 bases at J, with 12 bases between. This CDR3 region has 14 residues. As DNA, the CDR3 is TGTGCCAGCAGCTCGGCCCTAGGGGCAGATACGCAGTATTTT. Amino acids: CASSSALGADTQYF.

This rearrangement joins TRBV3-1 (or the pseudogene TRBV3-2) to TRBJ1-1; 7 positions agree with TRBD1. The CDR3 totals 15 residues. J gave up 2 bases and V 4 bases, and 7 bases lay outside the gene matches. Germline V gene lookup returns CDR1 LGHDT and CDR2 YNNKEL (reference sequence). CDR3 coding DNA: TGTGCCAGCAGCCTAAGGGGACAGTTCAACACTGAAGCTTTCTTT. Translated: CASSLRGQFNTEAFF.

V is TRBV30 and J is TRBJ2-1, with 11 bases fitting TRBD2. Trimming cost V 3 bases and J 4 bases; bases outside gene matches: 5. Germline V lookup: CDR1 GTSNPN, CDR2 SVGIG (reference sequence). The CDR3 runs 15 residues. DNA for the CDR3: TGTGCCTGGAGCGTTAGCGGGGGGGCTTACAATGAGCAGTTCTTC. As protein: CAWSVSGGAYNEQFF.

J is TRBJ2-2 and V is TRBV3-1 (or the pseudogene TRBV3-2), with D maybe TRBD2 (5 bases). CDR1 is LGHDT, CDR2 YNNKEL, per germline (reference sequence). Trimming pared 4 bases from V and 0 bases from J, leaving 9 bases between. The CDR3 runs to 15 residues. In DNA form, the CDR3 reads TGTGCCAGCAGCCCCCGGGGTTCGAACACCGGGGAGCTGTTTTTT. Encoded protein: CASSPRGSNTGELFF.

This clone was detected only a few times. This rearrangement joins TRBV12-3 or TRBV12-4 to TRBJ1-2; no definite D call. V gave up 1 base and J gave up 4 bases, with 7 bases separating them. The CDR3 is made up of 13 amino acids. This CDR3 is CASSLDLLYGYTF. The CDR3 nucleotides are TGTGCCAGCAGTTTAGATCTGCTCTATGGCTACACCTTC.

The J gene is TRBJ2-5, the V gene TRBV9; possibly TRBD2 for D (5 bases). The CDR3 has 17 amino acids. V lost 0 bases, J lost 5 bases, and 20 bases lay in between. Germline assignment: CDR1 SGDLS and CDR2 YYNGEE. CDR3 DNA sequence: TGTGCCAGCAGCGTAGAATGGACTCTACGGGGTGGGGAGACCCAGTACTTC. Its protein product is CASSVEWTLRGGETQYF.

To note about this clone: The junction shows a germline mismatch at one end, possibly a read error. The chain joins TRBV7-9 to TRBJ2-1; D is unclear. Germline V gene data show CDR1 as SEHNR and CDR2 as FQNEAQ (reference sequence). There are 8 residues in the CDR3. As DNA, the CDR3 is TGTGCCAGCAAACGTATGATCTTC. Translated: CASKRMIF. The full variable domain, in which reference TRBV7-9 and TRBJ2-1 provide the parts outside the CDR3, is DTGVSQNPRHKITKRGQNVTFRCDPISEHNRLYWYRQTLGQGPEFLTYFQNEAQLEKSRLLSDRFSAERPKGSFSTLEIQRTEQGDSAMYLCASKRMIFGPGTRLTVL.

V and J are TRBV18 and TRBJ2-3; a possible D gene is TRBD1 (5 bases). The V gene's germline CDR1 is KGHSH and CDR2 LQKENI. The V and J ends lost 0 bases and 1 base respectively, with 8 bases between them. The CDR3 is 15 amino acids. CDR3 bases: TGTGCCAGCTCACCACCGAGCAGGGGCACAGATACGCAGTATTTT. It encodes CASSPPSRGTDTQYF.

This chain uses TRBV19 with TRBJ2-7; TRBD1 matches 7 bases. The germline V gene encodes CDR1 LNHDA and CDR2 SQIVND (reference sequence). V was pared by 7 bases and J by 7 bases, with 10 bases of the junction left unmatched. There are 13 residues in the CDR3. The CDR3 DNA reads as TGTGCCAGTACGGACAGGCCCATGGGAGAGCAGTACTTC. This sequence encodes CASTDRPMGEQYF.

The chain links TRBV6-6 to TRBJ2-5, with D perhaps given as TRBD1 or TRBD2 (6 bases each). This CDR3 is 16 amino acids long. The V end lost 4 bases, the J end lost 4 bases, and 19 bases lay between the germline ends. Germline-derived CDR1 and CDR2 are MNHNY and SVGAGI (reference sequence). In DNA form, the CDR3 reads TGTGCCAGCAGTTCCCACGGGGGCCCCGGGGCAGAGACCCAGTACTTC. Encoded protein: CASSSHGGPGAETQYF.

The J gene is TRBJ1-2, the V gene TRBV7-9; D remains ambiguous. V lost 5 bases and J lost 1, with 17 bases in between. The V gene's germline CDR1 is SEHNR and CDR2 FQNEAQ (reference sequence). This CDR3 comprises 16 residues. This CDR3 is CASSPRSAGHNYGYTF. CDR3 in DNA: TGTGCCAGCAGCCCCAGATCGGCAGGCCATAACTATGGCTACACCTTC.

CDR3 protein: CASSQDYGQGSPLHF. DNA of the CDR3: TGCGCCAGCAGCCAAGATTACGGGCAGGGTTCACCCCTCCACTTT. The chain employs TRBV4-3 and TRBJ1-6; D perhaps matches TRBD1 (5 bases). The CDR3 contains 15 residues. V was clipped by 0 bases and J by 9 bases, with 12 bases between them. Germline lookup yields CDR1 LGHNA and CDR2 YSLEER.

The chain employs TRBV5-1 and TRBJ2-3; the D gene is possibly TRBD2 (5 bases). This CDR3 is 15 amino acids long. The germline V gene has CDR1 SGHRS and CDR2 YFSETQ. The V end was cut by 4 bases, the J end by 4 bases, with 16 bases between. CDR3 sequence (DNA): TGCGCCAGCAGCCCCAGACTAACCCCCGCAGATACGCAGTATTTT. Its translation is CASSPRLTPADTQYF.

On this clone itself: The same CDR3 also results from other DNA sequences found in this sample. This chain links TRBV7-6 with TRBJ2-1; 12 nucleotides agree with TRBD2. Germline lookup yields CDR1 SGHVS and CDR2 FNYEAQ. J lost 0 bases, V lost 5 bases, and 2 bases had no gene match. This CDR3 comprises 16 residues. The CDR3: CASSQTSGSSYNEQFF. The CDR3 DNA follows: TGTGCCAGCAGCCAGACTAGCGGGAGCTCCTACAATGAGCAGTTCTTC.

The chain couples TRBV5-1 to TRBJ2-7; TRBD2 matches at 8 bases. Germline CDR1 is SGHRS and CDR2 is YFSETQ. The CDR3 is 14 residues long. V lost 1 base and J lost 3; bases outside the gene matches: 3. CDR3 nucleotides: TGCGCCAGCAGCTTGATTAGCGGGGACTACGAGCAGTACTTC. Translation: CASSLISGDYEQYF.

This chain uses TRBV6-1 with TRBJ2-1; 7 positions match TRBD2. The CDR3 runs 15 residues. Losses at the gene ends were 2 bases for V and 8 bases for J; bases not matched to a gene: 9. The germline V gene has CDR1 MNHNS and CDR2 SASEGT. The CDR3 loop is CASSERRGRWDEQFF. CDR3 DNA: TGTGCCAGCAGTGAAAGGCGGGGGAGGTGGGATGAGCAGTTCTTC.

The chain employs TRBV5-1 and TRBJ2-7; D not certain. Between the trimmed V and J ends, which lost 3 bases and 1 base, there was a span of 17 bases. This CDR3 contains 16 residues. Germline loops: CDR1 SGHRS, CDR2 YFSETQ. This chain's CDR3 is CASSSLPFQPSYEQYF. CDR3 nucleotide sequence: TGCGCCAGCAGCTCCCTTCCATTCCAACCTTCCTACGAGCAGTACTTC.

The chain has TRBV2 and TRBJ2-1; 10 bases match TRBD2. CDR1 SNHLY and CDR2 FYNNEI come from the germline V gene. The CDR3 has 15 residues. J gave up 8 bases and V 2 bases, and 6 bases lay outside the gene matches. CDR3 coding DNA: TGTGCCAGCAGTGAAAACCCTAGCGGGAGTGATGAGCAGTTCTTC. Translated, it gives CASSENPSGSDEQFF.